Each of the 23 T cell receptor beta chains below was sequenced from the same sample in a study of spatial heterogeneity in lung cancer. Overall study findings and caveats: Expanded intratumoral alpha and beta TCR counts tracked tumor mutation counts.

TCRdb independently ran MiXCR on the 5' RACE reads; one entry per CDR3 protein. The sample records roughly 18,000 distinct CDR3 sequences, 9.5% to 10% being singletons. The antigens for these receptors are not known. Time point described: sample taken at primary tumor resection. Sequenced here: lung tumor tissue, sampled at surgery. These receptors were collected from a female donor with early-stage non-small cell lung cancer.

Details on this clonotype: This beta chain is off target for a library built for alpha chains, so its abundance means little. This chain joins TRBV29-1 and TRBJ2-5; 12 bases map to TRBD2. The CDR3 is 15 amino acids. CDR1 and CDR2 (germline): SQVTM, ANQGSEA. V gave up 6 bases and J gave up 1 base; unmatched junction bases: 6. This chain's CDR3 is CSVKRTSGTQETQYF. The CDR3 DNA reads as TGCAGCGTCAAAAGGACTAGCGGGACCCAAGAGACCCAGTACTTC.

With regard to this clonotype: Since it is a stray read in a library aimed at alpha chains, this beta chain has a size that is not meaningful. The chain carries TRBV6-1 and TRBJ2-7; possible D gene TRBD1, 5 bases. Trimming cost V 2 bases and J 0 bases, with 14 bases left between them. This CDR3 is 16 amino acids long. The germline CDR1 and CDR2 sequences are MNHNS and SASEGT. The CDR3 here is CASSERITGASYEQYF. CDR3 bases: TGTGCCAGCAGTGAAAGAATAACAGGTGCCTCCTACGAGCAGTACTTC.

Relative to its sample, this clonotype is medium-sized. The library was built for alpha chains, so this beta chain is an off-target read and its size means little. The chain carries TRBV20-1 and TRBJ1-1, with 7 nucleotides matching TRBD1. CDR1 and CDR2 from the germline V gene are DFQATT and SNEGSKA (reference sequence). This CDR3 is 13 amino acids long. The chain's CDR3 is CGSRGEYGTEAFF. CDR3 bases: TGCGGTAGCAGGGGGGAGTATGGCACTGAAGCTTTCTTT.

This clonotype occurred a few times. With the library built for alpha chains, this beta chain is off target and its frequency is not meaningful. The chain joins TRBV18 to TRBJ1-1; 7 nucleotides align to TRBD1. After removal of 4 bases from V and 0 bases from J, the junction contained 5 bases not matched to a gene. CDR3 length: 15 amino acids. Per the germline V gene, CDR1 is KGHSH and CDR2 is LQKENI. CDR3: CASSLNRGMNTEAFF. The CDR3 DNA sequence: TGTGCCAGCTCACTGAACAGGGGCATGAACACTGAAGCTTTCTTT.

As to this clonotype: Since it is a stray read in a library aimed at alpha chains, this beta chain has a size that is not meaningful. The chain uses TRBV9 and TRBJ2-3; 8 bases fit TRBD2. The CDR3 loop spans 16 amino acids. The ends lost 0 bases at V and 5 bases at J; junction bases unmatched: 8. In germline, CDR1 is SGDLS, CDR2 YYNGEE. CDR3 sequence reads: CASSVEVTGGQDTQYF. Written as DNA, the CDR3 is TGTGCCAGCAGCGTAGAAGTTACGGGGGGGCAAGATACGCAGTATTTT.

Worth noting for this clonotype: As an off-target read in a library built for alpha chains, this beta chain has a frequency of little significance. The chain recombines TRBV20-1 with TRBJ2-7; 10 nucleotides match TRBD1. From germline, CDR1 is DFQATT and CDR2 SNEGSKA (reference sequence). This CDR3 spans 15 amino acids. The ends lost 2 bases at V and 3 bases at J; junction bases unmatched: 7. CDR3 DNA: TGCAGTGCTAGAAGCATGGACAGGGGGAGCTACGAGCAGTACTTC. This encodes CSARSMDRGSYEQYF.

This clonotype was recorded many times. This beta chain is an unintended read in a library built for alpha chains; its size means little. This sequence joins TRBV15 and TRBJ2-6; possibly TRBD2 for D (5 bases). Trimming removed 2 bases at V and 0 bases at J, with 8 bases between. CDR1 is LNHNV and CDR2 is YYDKDF in the germline V gene (reference sequence). The CDR3 is 16 residues long. The CDR3 nucleotides are TGTGCCACCAGCAGATCGGGAACCTCTGGGGCCAACGTCCTGACTTTC. It translates to CATSRSGTSGANVLTF.

Ten or more counts support this clonotype. The library was built for alpha chains, so this beta chain is an off-target read and its size means little. The gene calls are TRBV12-3 or TRBV12-4 and TRBJ1-5; 10 nucleotides line up with TRBD1. This CDR3 has 17 amino acids. Trimming at V came to 5 bases and at J to 3 bases, leaving 10 bases not matched to a gene. CDR3 residues: CASSPERQGAVNQPQHF. In DNA form, the CDR3 reads TGTGCCAGCAGTCCTGAGCGACAGGGGGCGGTCAATCAGCCCCAGCATTTT.

Regarding this clonotype: The library was designed around alpha chains, so this beta chain is a stray read whose abundance carries little weight. The chain recombines TRBV7-2 with TRBJ2-7; 7 nucleotides match TRBD2. Trimming removed 2 bases from V and 7 bases from J; junction bases left unmatched: 8. Germline V gives CDR1 SGHTA, CDR2 FQGNSA. There are 14 residues in the CDR3. DNA for the CDR3: TGTGCCAGCAGCTTAAGTGCGGGGGACTGGGAGCAGTACTTC. It translates to CASSLSAGDWEQYF.

Remarks on this clonotype: This beta chain is an off-target read within a library intended for alpha chains, so its frequency means little. V gene TRBV9 combines with J gene TRBJ2-1; 8 bases agree with TRBD1. From germline, CDR1 is SGDLS and CDR2 YYNGEE. The V and J ends lost 3 bases and 6 bases, in that order; junction bases with no gene match: 8. This CDR3 comprises 15 residues. In DNA, the CDR3 is TGTGCCAGCAGCGCGCCACGGACAGGGTCCAATGAGCAGTTCTTC. It translates to CASSAPRTGSNEQFF.

This clonotype has more than one count but fewer than ten. This beta chain lies outside the target of a library built for alpha chains; its clone size means little. V is TRBV12-3 or TRBV12-4 and J is TRBJ2-1, with a tentative D call TRBD2 (6 bases). This CDR3 is built from 14 residues. The V end lost 9 bases, the J end lost 0 bases, and 12 bases lay between the germline ends. For the CDR3, the DNA is TGTGCCAGTAAAACTAGCTTCTCCTACAATGAGCAGTTCTTC. This codes for CASKTSFSYNEQFF.

Comment on this clonotype: Being off target in a library aimed at alpha chains, this beta chain has a size of little meaning. V is TRBV24-1 and J is TRBJ1-3; D gene uncertain. V was shortened by 4 bases and J by 0 bases, with 12 bases between the two germline ends. The germline V gene has CDR1 KGHDR and CDR2 SFDVKD. The CDR3 totals 16 residues. As DNA, the CDR3 is TGTGCCACCAGTGAAACGCGAAGGCCCTCTGGAAACACCATATATTTT. It codes for CATSETRRPSGNTIYF.

This clonotype was seen a handful of times. Since the library was made to target alpha chains, this beta chain is a stray read and its abundance is not meaningful. The gene calls are TRBV20-1 and TRBJ1-2, with a possible D match to TRBD1 (5 bases). CDR1 and CDR2 from the germline V gene are DFQATT and SNEGSKA (reference sequence). This CDR3 region has 14 residues. Trimming removed 0 bases from V and 5 bases from J, with 13 bases in between. The CDR3 DNA sequence: TGCAGTGCTAGAGATACCGGGACTGAGTATGGCTACACCTTC. It translates to CSARDTGTEYGYTF.

As regards this clonotype: This beta chain is a stray read from a library made for alpha chains; its abundance is not meaningful. V usage is TRBV28 and J usage is TRBJ2-5; tentatively, D is TRBD2 (6 bases). Germline CDR1 MDHEN, CDR2 SYDVKM. The CDR3 is 17 amino acids. V dropped 3 bases and J dropped 5 bases, with 22 bases sitting between them. This CDR3 reads CASSLWVKSYGGETQYF. CDR3 DNA: TGTGCCAGCAGTTTGTGGGTGAAAAGCTATGGGGGGGAGACCCAGTACTTC.

This clonotype was recorded at least ten times. Because this beta chain is a stray read in a library intended to capture alpha chains, its abundance should not be given much weight. The V call is TRBV7-9, the J call TRBJ2-5, with D hard to call. CDR3 size: 16 residues. V was clipped by 3 bases and J by 2 bases, with 16 bases between them. CDR1 SEHNR and CDR2 FQNEAQ come from the germline V gene (reference sequence). CDR3 in DNA: TGTGCCAGCAGCTTGGCTCCATTGACTGGGCAAGAGACCCAGTACTTC. It yields the protein CASSLAPLTGQETQYF.

This clonotype was seen at least ten times. Little can be read into the size of this beta chain, an off-target read in a library designed for alpha chains. The chain is built from TRBV5-1 and TRBJ1-1; D might be TRBD1 (6 bases). The length of the CDR3 is 14 residues. Trimming removed 4 bases at V and 5 bases at J, with 15 bases between. CDR1 SGHRS and CDR2 YFSETQ come from the germline V gene. CDR3 protein: CASSGTGILTEAFF. CDR3 nucleotide sequence: TGCGCCAGCAGCGGTACAGGGATTTTAACTGAAGCTTTCTTT. The variable domain in full, completed from reference TRBV5-1 and TRBJ1-1, reads KAGVTQTPRYLIKTRGQQVTLSCSPISGHRSVSWYQQTPGQGLQFLFEYFSETQRNKGNFPGRFSGRQFSNSRSEMNVSTLELGDSALYLCASSGTGILTEAFFGQGTRLTVV.

The table lists this clonotype with a few counts. This beta chain is a stray sequence in a library constructed for alpha chains; its clone size is not meaningful. The chain combines TRBV5-1 with TRBJ2-4; unclear D gene. The CDR3 is 15 residues long. V dropped 0 bases and J dropped 1 base, with 8 bases sitting between them. From germline, CDR1 is SGHRS and CDR2 YFSETQ. The CDR3 nucleotides read TGCGCCAGCAGCTTGGCTTTCCAGGCCAAAAACATTCAGTACTTC. Translating it yields CASSLAFQAKNIQYF. Using reference TRBV5-1 and TRBJ2-4 for the parts outside the CDR3, the full variable domain is KAGVTQTPRYLIKTRGQQVTLSCSPISGHRSVSWYQQTPGQGLQFLFEYFSETQRNKGNFPGRFSGRQFSNSRSEMNVSTLELGDSALYLCASSLAFQAKNIQYFGAGTRLSVL.

As to this clonotype: This beta chain is off target for a library built for alpha chains, so its abundance means little. This chain connects TRBV7-2 to TRBJ1-2; TRBD1 matches at 7 bases. The germline CDR1 and CDR2 sequences are SGHTA and FQGNSA. The junction had 9 bases not matched to a gene; V was cut back by 0 bases and J by 5 bases. There are 16 residues in the CDR3. The CDR3 nucleotides are TGTGCCAGCAGCTTAGCCCCGGGACAGAAGTTATATGGCTACACCTTC. Protein product: CASSLAPGQKLYGYTF.

This clonotype occurred many times. This beta chain came through as a stray read in a library set up for alpha chains, and its size says little. This chain joins TRBV27 and TRBJ1-5; D gene ambiguous. Germline assignment: CDR1 MNHEY and CDR2 SMNVEV (reference sequence). The V gene lost 10 bases and the J gene lost 6 bases, with 16 bases spanning the gap. The CDR3 is 13 residues long. CDR3 in amino acids: CAIQDSFGQPQHF. In DNA form, the CDR3 reads TGTGCCATCCAAGACTCATTCGGTCAGCCCCAGCATTTT.

This clonotype showed up just a few times. Since it is a stray read in a library aimed at alpha chains, this beta chain has a size that is not meaningful. V is TRBV2 and J is TRBJ1-2; D possibly corresponds to TRBD1 (5 bases). With 2 bases removed from V and 4 bases from J, the gap between germline ends came to 8 bases. Germline CDR1 SNHLY, CDR2 FYNNEI. The CDR3 loop spans 13 amino acids. CDR3 nucleotide sequence: TGTGCCAGCAGTGAACAGGGTCCCTATGGCTACACCTTC. This gives the protein CASSEQGPYGYTF.

This clonotype is labeled as medium-sized (0.01 to 0.1%). This beta chain appears as a stray read in a library generated for alpha chains; its size is not informative. The chain combines TRBV2 with TRBJ2-7; TRBD1 matches at 10 bases. The CDR3 contains 14 residues. The V and J ends lost 6 bases and 7 bases, in that order; junction bases with no gene match: 9. The V gene's germline CDR1 is SNHLY and CDR2 FYNNEI. CDR3 coding DNA: TGTGCCAGCAGCTCCGGGACAGGGGAAAGGGAGCAGTACTTC. This codes for CASSSGTGEREQYF.

About this clonotype itself: Being off target in a library aimed at alpha chains, this beta chain has a size of little meaning. The gene calls are TRBV27 and TRBJ1-1; D gene uncertain. This CDR3 has 12 amino acids. Between the trimmed V and J ends, which lost 8 bases and 6 bases, there was a span of 13 bases. Looked up from germline, CDR1 is MNHEY and CDR2 is SMNVEV (reference sequence). The CDR3 protein is CASGMVGPEAFF. DNA for the CDR3: TGTGCCAGCGGGATGGTCGGCCCTGAAGCTTTCTTT.

This clonotype was seen at least ten times. Being off target in a library aimed at alpha chains, this beta chain has a size of little meaning. The chain is built from TRBV9 and TRBJ2-2; no clear D. Per germline, CDR1 SGDLS and CDR2 YYNGEE. Deletions cut 0 bases from V and 1 base from J, with 4 bases between. The CDR3 length is 14 residues. CDR3 DNA: TGTGCCAGCAGCGTAGGACTGAACACCGGGGAGCTGTTTTTT. This sequence encodes CASSVGLNTGELFF.